This TCR beta chain was captured by sequencing in a study of T cells after yellow fever vaccination. The study's findings and limits: The appearance of a small share of clonotypes in both CD4 and CD8 compartments was observed.

The CDR3 sequence is 15 residues long. CDR1 and CDR2 (germline): MNHEY, SVGEGT. Trimming cost V 0 bases and J 3 bases, with 12 bases left between them. TCRdb ran MiXCR on the 5' RACE reads and lists one entry per CDR3 protein. This table has 500,000 to 650,000 distinct CDR3 sequences, about a sixth appearing once. A remark on this clonotype: No antigen is known for it.

Sequences were derived from PBMCs, sampled less than 6 days after the first yellow fever vaccination. This sequence joins TRBV6-2 or TRBV6-3 and TRBJ2-7; TRBD1 might be the D (7 bases). The clonotype originates from a young man who received the YFV17D yellow fever vaccine. The CDR3 here is CASSYSSRGDYEQYV. The DNA for the CDR3 is TGTGCCAGCAGTTACTCGAGCAGGGGGGACTACGAGCAGTACGTC.